The present T cell receptor beta chain was sequenced within a study of cytomegalovirus exposure and HLA in healthy donors (dated by TCRdb to 2017 to 2019). For context, the study as a whole: An earlier analysis of under 600 of the donors reported approximately 270 Gb of sequence data and some 100 million unique TCR beta sequences from some 180 million T cells. About 280 gigabases of sequencing data and roughly 80 million unique TCR sequences made up an early release that covered 500 to 650 HLA-typed donors. The genetic ancestry cluster associated with self-reported Caucasian donors included roughly four fifths of the roughly 400 genotyped donors. The study aimed to test whether signatures of past pathogen exposure could be identified by cataloging public T cell receptors. The study profiled the T cell repertoires of hundreds of subjects by immunosequencing and related them to cytomegalovirus serostatus. Besides the first cohort of 666 subjects, a separate validation cohort made up of about 120 different subjects was used. To predict cytomegalovirus infection status, the study combined high-throughput TCR immunosequencing, statistical association of individual TCRs with disease status, and machine learning. A later analysis re-examined previously published TCR beta repertoires from more than 550 donors and added high-resolution HLA genotyping to investigate patterns of TCR occurrence. Rather than using new phenotypic data, the later analysis identified candidate immune exposures from TCR beta sequences and from how often those sequences occurred across donors. In an earlier analysis of over 550 of the donors, high-throughput TCR beta sequencing was used to judge whether each TCR beta V gene segment behaved as functional or pseudogenic. Donor age, sex, ethnicity and CMV serostatus were compiled together with the repertoire data. In a later genetic analysis, genome-wide SNP genotypes for about 55% of the roughly 700 donors were used, and that subset was treated as a discovery cohort. Every repertoire in the discovery cohort had been generated on one and the same sequencing platform. Both class I and class II loci were covered by HLA typing, at four-digit resolution. Typing coverage differed by locus: A, B, C, DRB1 and DQB1 were typed in about 629-630 donors, DQA1 in 522, DPA1 in 600 to 610, and DPB1 in just under 490. About five DR-DQ haplotypes were treated as single units for association and clustering because of strong linkage in the cohort. Among over 350 genotyped donors of the cohort, an average of around 240,000 unique TCR beta nucleotide sequences were sequenced per donor, 15% to 20% of them non-productive. Paper-wide results and their limitations: Immune exposure information for the cohort was limited to CMV serostatus. Some 16 rarely observed V segments, including chromosome 9 orphons, were excluded from the earlier analysis of approximately 500 of the donors because counts were too low. The authors suggested that the approach could potentially be generalized to other disease states and immunological phenotypes. In a later analysis, TCR association rates were found to vary across HLA loci, with the most associated TCRs seen for DRB1 alleles and the fewest for HLA-C alleles. According to a later analysis, parvovirus B19, influenza, CMV and Epstein-Barr virus appeared linked to several top co-occurrence clusters. Strong co-occurrence of HLA alleles, especially DR and DQ, made assigning TCR associations to individual alleles difficult. Because some donors lacked HLA typing at each locus, the association tests relied only on the typed subset. In a later analysis, HLA-associated TCR beta chains were found to be more clonally expanded and to have lower generation probabilities than equally common non-associated chains. The presence/absence analyses assumed that sequencing depth was roughly uniform across donors, and that assumption may not be true. A group of highly shared sequence variants was considered likely to be a technical artifact of the sequencing pipeline. The classifier was reported to diagnose cytomegalovirus status with high specificity and sensitivity in both the original and validation cohorts. The study listed 150 to 200 TCR beta chains as associated with cytomegalovirus. Most TCR sequences were seen in very few donors, while some public TCRs were found in many individuals. In a later analysis, most CMV-associated TCR beta chains were found to appear HLA-restricted, with HLA associations seemingly driven largely by CMV exposure. A later genetic analysis reported fewer N-insertions in productive TCRs among donors in an Asian-associated ancestry cluster than the approximately 700-donor mean. In vitro tests confirmed that three of the cytomegalovirus-associated TCR beta chains recognize cytomegalovirus antigens. In a later analysis, over 15,000 TCR beta sequences were associated with specific HLA alleles at a false discovery rate of 0.05. A further reported finding was that TCR beta sequences accurately predicted the HLA-A and HLA-B alleles for most subjects in the first cohort. Broadly in line with IMGT annotations, most TCR beta V segments showed up in productive rearrangements about 90% or about 30% of the time in an earlier analysis of approximately 640 of the donors. Linkage disequilibrium might explain the correlated functional status among segregating V segments, but an unknown experimental factor could not be excluded. Because the 87-base-pair reads could not distinguish some IMGT-functional V segments, including TRBV6-2 and TRBV6-3, those segments were excluded. A later genetic analysis associated a missense DCLRE1C variant with V-gene and J-gene trimming of TCR beta chains, and an independent cohort replicated the association. In this cohort, only TCR beta chains were sequenced, and detectable features were limited by the absence of alpha or paired-chain data.

The cohort consisted of 670 or so healthy bone marrow donors. At the time of sampling, every cohort member was nominally healthy, though immune exposures that went unrecorded were likely present. The donor tested CMV seronegative and was one of the 352 seronegative cohort members. A peripheral blood sample was provided by each donor, and peripheral blood mononuclear cells were used for TCR beta sequencing. Genomic DNA was extracted from the blood cell samples with the Qiagen DNeasy Blood Extraction Kit. Receptor amplification or capture employed the immunoSEQ multiplex PCR assay. For the multiplex PCR, a mixture combining 60 forward primers for TCR Vbeta segments and 13 reverse primers for TCR Jbeta segments was used. A multiplex PCR assay on genomic DNA amplified the CDR3 region of rearranged TCR beta genes. Amplified TCR beta libraries were sequenced as 87-base-pair reads on the Illumina HiSeq System. The study's processing was this. A later analysis tallied 80 million to 95 million unique TCR beta chains across the 666 repertoires, and approximately 9.9 million of those chains were shared by two or more donors. Raw reads were error-corrected and collapsed into unique sequences with a nearest-neighbor algorithm that merged closely related sequences to remove PCR and sequencing errors. To assign V, D and J gene segments, CDR3 sequences were aligned to IMGT reference sequences. For a sequence to be retained, a match of at least six nucleotides to both a V gene segment and a J gene segment was required. Rearrangements were classified as productive when the CDR3 lacked stop codons and remained in frame with V and J, and all other rearrangements were classified as non-productive. Following IMGT convention, CDR3 was defined as the stretch from the second conserved V-encoded cysteine up to the conserved J-encoded phenylalanine. The earlier analysis of some 580 of the donors excluded any sequence lacking an unambiguous match to a single V gene segment. An earlier analysis of a few hundred of the donors called V segments functional above 56.7% productive rearrangements and segregating when the between-donor standard deviation exceeded 5%. A statistical classification framework was built for diagnosing cytomegalovirus status from the catalog of TCR beta chain sequences. In a later analysis, TCR nucleotide sequences were compared against IMGT/GENE-DB human TR gene sequences so that V and J genes could be assigned. A later analysis assigned CDR3 sequences and most-parsimonious VDJ recombination scenarios with the TCRdist pipeline. In a later analysis, each TCR beta chain was defined by its CDR3 amino acid sequence together with its V-gene family, and reads lacking a unique V-gene family were excluded. A later analysis removed 500 to 650 highly shared, low-generation-probability nucleotide sequences to deal with suspected cross-contamination and a sequencing artifact. In a later analysis, a clonal expansion index for each public chain was calculated from normalized within-repertoire ranks of inferred template counts. A later analysis computed generation probabilities with a VDJ recombination model fitted to out-of-frame rearrangements, and checked the results against IGoR. In a later analysis, TCR-TCR, TCR-HLA and TCR-CMV co-occurrence was scored with hypergeometric tests, and a repertoire-size bias correction was applied to TCR pairs. In a later analysis, false discovery rates were estimated by permuting HLA or CMV assignments 20 times. In a later analysis, co-occurring TCRs were grouped using DBSCAN, and TCRdist sequence similarity was added for clustering within HLA-allele-positive subsets. For co-occurrence clustering, repertoires with fewer than 30,000 or more than 120,000 public chains were excluded, along with four or five repertoires with anomalous nucleotide sharing. TCRdb stores this immuneACCESS table with in-frame sequences only. Part of the clones is absent; in the studies checked, under half of the shortfall reflects unresolved V genes, and no reason is known for the rest. The V and J calls and clone size come from that table; D and trimming were worked out from the DNA. A total of 130,000 or so clones appear in this sample, about three quarters of them only once. The top ten clonotypes cover roughly 3.1% of the sample.

The germline V gene (reference sequence) specifies MNHNY as CDR1 and SVGAGI as CDR2. The CDR3 sequence holds 16 residues, the cysteine and phenylalanine included. CDR3 DNA only is kept here, 48 bases in frame from base 1. V gives up 2 bases and J gives up 0 bases, and the segment between their germline ends measures 11 bases. Note on this clone: The target of this receptor is not known. No base qualities exist here, and no much larger clone lies one base off it.

This receptor was identified in a young man in good health and CMV-seronegative. The chain is encoded by TRBV6-6 joined to TRBJ1-3; the D gene assignment is ambiguous. The specimen sequenced was PBMCs. The bases are TGTGCCAGCAGTTACATTCAGGTCAGCTCTGGAAACACCATATATTTT. It encodes CASSYIQVSSGNTIYF.